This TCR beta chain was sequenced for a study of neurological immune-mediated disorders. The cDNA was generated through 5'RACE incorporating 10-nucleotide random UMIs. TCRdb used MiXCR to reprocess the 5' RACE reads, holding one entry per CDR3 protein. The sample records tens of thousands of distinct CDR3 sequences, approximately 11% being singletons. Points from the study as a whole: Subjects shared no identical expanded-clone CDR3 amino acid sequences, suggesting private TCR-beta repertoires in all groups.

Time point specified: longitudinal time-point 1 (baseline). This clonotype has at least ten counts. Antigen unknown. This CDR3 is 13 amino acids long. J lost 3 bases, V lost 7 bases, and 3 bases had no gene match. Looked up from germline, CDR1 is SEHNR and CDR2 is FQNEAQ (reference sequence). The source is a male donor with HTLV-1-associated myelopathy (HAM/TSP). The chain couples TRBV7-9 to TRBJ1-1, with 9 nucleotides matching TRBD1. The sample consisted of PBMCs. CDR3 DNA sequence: TGTGCCAGCACCTGGACAGGGGACACTGAAGCTTTCTTT. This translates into CASTWTGDTEAFF.